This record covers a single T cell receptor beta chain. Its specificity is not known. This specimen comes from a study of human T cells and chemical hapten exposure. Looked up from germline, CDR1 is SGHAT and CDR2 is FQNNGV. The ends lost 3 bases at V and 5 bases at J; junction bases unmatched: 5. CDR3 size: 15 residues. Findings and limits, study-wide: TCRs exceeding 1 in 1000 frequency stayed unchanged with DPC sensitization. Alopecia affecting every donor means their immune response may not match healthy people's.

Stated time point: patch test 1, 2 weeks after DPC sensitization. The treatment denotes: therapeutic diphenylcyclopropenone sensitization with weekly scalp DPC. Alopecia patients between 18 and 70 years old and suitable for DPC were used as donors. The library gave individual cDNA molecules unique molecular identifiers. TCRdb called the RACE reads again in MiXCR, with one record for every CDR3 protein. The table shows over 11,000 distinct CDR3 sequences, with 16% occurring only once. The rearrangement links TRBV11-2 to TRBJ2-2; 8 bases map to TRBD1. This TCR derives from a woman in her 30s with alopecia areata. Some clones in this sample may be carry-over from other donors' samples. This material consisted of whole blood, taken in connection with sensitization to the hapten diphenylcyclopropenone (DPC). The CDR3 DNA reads TGTGCCAGCAGCTTTTGGACAGGGACGACCGGGGAGCTGTTTTTT. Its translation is CASSFWTGTTGELFF.